A single sample gave rise to the 11 T cell receptor beta chains below, sequenced in a study of control samples from healthy donors and cancer patients. The assay was immunoSEQ multiplex PCR, and TCRdb's table has in-frame clones only and misses some. The sample has under 100,000 clones, less than 90% seen once. Sequencing was done on a sample of blood. These receptors all come from a woman aged 70-85 years in good health.

This clone was seen once. The chain recombines TRBV6-5 with TRBJ2-1; D is tentatively TRBD1 or TRBD2 (5 bases each). This CDR3 is built from 14 residues. V was trimmed by 6 bases and J by 3 bases, leaving 12 bases between them. Germline CDR1 reads MNHEY; CDR2 reads SVGAGI. The CDR3 loop is CASSGDQLYNEQFF. The CDR3 bases are TGTGCCAGCAGCGGGGACCAACTCTACAATGAGCAGTTCTTC.

In this sample, this clone turned up a few times. The V gene is TRBV2, the J gene TRBJ2-1, with 10 bases that match TRBD2. Germline values: CDR1 SNHLY, CDR2 FYNNEI. This CDR3 comprises 15 residues. V shed 2 bases and J 3 bases; nucleotides not matched to a gene: 1. This CDR3 is CASSETSGDYNEQFF. The CDR3 region has the DNA TGTGCCAGCAGTGAAACTAGCGGGGACTACAATGAGCAGTTCTTC.

The chain links TRBV10-1 to TRBJ1-5; unclear D gene. The CDR3 has 21 amino acids. V gave up 0 bases and J gave up 5 bases, with 29 bases separating them. In germline, CDR1 is WNHNN, CDR2 SYGVQD (reference sequence). Here the CDR3 reads CASSESTSRSSGEDGDQPQHF. The CDR3 bases are TGCGCCAGCAGTGAGTCTACGAGCAGGAGTAGTGGGGAGGATGGGGATCAGCCCCAGCATTTT.

J is TRBJ2-1 and V is TRBV9, with TRBD2 matching 10 bases. CDR3 length equals 15 residues. Germline V gene lookup returns CDR1 SGDLS and CDR2 YYNGEE. V lost 4 bases and J lost 8; bases outside the gene matches: 9. CDR3 loop: CASSPSGGAFDEQFF. The CDR3, as DNA: TGTGCCAGCAGCCCAAGCGGGGGGGCCTTCGATGAGCAGTTCTTC.

The rearrangement joins TRBV6-6 to TRBJ1-2; 10 positions agree with TRBD1. The ends lost 6 bases at V and 3 bases at J; junction bases unmatched: 4. Germline-derived CDR1 and CDR2 are MNHNY and SVGAGI (reference sequence). The CDR3 loop spans 14 amino acids. The CDR3 spells CASSLDRGDYGYTF. CDR3 DNA sequence: TGTGCCAGCAGCCTGGACAGGGGGGACTATGGCTACACCTTC.

CDR3 amino acids: CASSPQQYSNQPQHF. Written as DNA, the CDR3 is TGTGCCAGCAGCCCCCAGCAGTATAGCAATCAGCCCCAGCATTTT. This chain connects TRBV7-8 to TRBJ1-5; D is unresolved. Germline CDR1 is SGHVS and CDR2 is FQNEAQ. The V end was cut by 5 bases, the J end by 0 bases, with 11 bases between. This CDR3 has 15 amino acids.

This chain connects TRBV6-6 to TRBJ1-5; TRBD1 matches at 11 bases. The germline gives CDR1 MNHNY, CDR2 SVGAGI (reference sequence). With 5 bases clipped from V and 6 bases from J, the junction kept 6 bases outside the gene matches. This CDR3 comprises 15 residues. CDR3 nucleotide sequence: TGTGCCAGCAGTCTAAGGACAGGGGGCGTTCAGCCCCAGCATTTT. It is translated as CASSLRTGGVQPQHF.

The V call is TRBV29-1, the J call TRBJ2-3; possible D gene TRBD1, 5 bases. Between the trimmed V and J ends, which lost 4 bases and 9 bases, there was a span of 20 bases. The V gene's germline CDR1 is SQVTM and CDR2 ANQGSEA. The CDR3 is made up of 14 amino acids. The CDR3 DNA reads as TGCAGCGTTGTCCGGGTGGACCCGGCAGGGACGCAGTATTTT. Amino acid sequence: CSVVRVDPAGTQYF.

This clone was observed once. The gene calls are TRBV6-5 and TRBJ2-1; 7 positions match TRBD1. CDR3 length equals 13 residues. V gave up 6 bases and J gave up 6 bases; unmatched junction bases: 5. Germline lookup yields CDR1 MNHEY and CDR2 SVGAGI. The CDR3 DNA is TGTGCCAGCAGATTCAACAGGGGCAATGAGCAGTTCTTC. Translation gives CASRFNRGNEQFF.

The chain joins TRBV5-1 to TRBJ2-1; a possible D gene is TRBD2 (5 bases). CDR1 SGHRS and CDR2 YFSETQ come from the germline V gene. The V gene lost 5 bases and the J gene lost 3 bases, with 12 bases spanning the gap. CDR3 length: 14 residues. The CDR3 region has the DNA TGCGCCAGCAGAGCGGATCTAGTCTACAATGAGCAGTTCTTC. Translation: CASRADLVYNEQFF.

The genes are TRBV12-3 or TRBV12-4 and TRBJ1-2; no reliable D call. CDR3 length equals 13 residues. Between the trimmed V and J ends, which lost 3 bases and 3 bases, there was a span of 8 bases. The CDR3 reads CASSFGRDYGYTF. DNA for the CDR3: TGTGCCAGCAGTTTTGGCAGAGACTATGGCTACACCTTC.